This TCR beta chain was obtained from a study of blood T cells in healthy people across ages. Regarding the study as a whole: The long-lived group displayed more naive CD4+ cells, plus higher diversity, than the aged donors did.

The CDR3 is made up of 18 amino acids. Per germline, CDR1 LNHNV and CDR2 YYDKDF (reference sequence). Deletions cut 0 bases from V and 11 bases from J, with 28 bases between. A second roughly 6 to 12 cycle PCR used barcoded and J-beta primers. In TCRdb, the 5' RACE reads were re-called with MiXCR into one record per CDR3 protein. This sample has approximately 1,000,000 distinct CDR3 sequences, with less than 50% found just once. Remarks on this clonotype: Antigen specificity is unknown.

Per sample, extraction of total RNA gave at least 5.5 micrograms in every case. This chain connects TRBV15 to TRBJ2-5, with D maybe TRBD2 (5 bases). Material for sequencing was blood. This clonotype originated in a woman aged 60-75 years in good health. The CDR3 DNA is TGTGCCACCAGCAGAGATACGGACCGGGGTGTCCCTTACAATGAGCAGTACTTC. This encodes CATSRDTDRGVPYNEQYF.